One T cell receptor beta chain is described in this entry. This sample was taken from a study of T cell responses to AZD1222 COVID-19 vaccine. Here immunoSEQ multiplex PCR was the method, and the copy in TCRdb shows in-frame clones only, minus some. The sample carries 95,000 to 150,000 clones, roughly 90% recorded once. The starting material was peripheral blood, obtained 28 days after the second dose of the MenACWY control vaccine. This receptor was taken from an adult who received the MenACWY meningococcal vaccine as a control.

This CDR3 is CASSLVGTGGSQETQYF. The DNA for the CDR3 is TGCGCCAGCAGCTTGGTTGGGACAGGGGGCTCCCAAGAGACCCAGTACTTC. The chain has TRBV5-1 and TRBJ2-5; TRBD1 aligns across 12 bases. After removal of 0 bases from V and 1 base from J, the junction contained 4 bases not matched to a gene. Germline V gene sequence: CDR1 SGHRS, CDR2 YFSETQ. The CDR3 has 17 amino acids.